The present T cell receptor beta chain was sequenced within a study of T cell clonality in common variable immunodeficiency. Germline V gene data show CDR1 as LNHDA and CDR2 as SQIVND (reference sequence). V lost 7 bases to trimming and J lost 6 bases, with 15 bases between them. The CDR3 extends over 14 amino acids. This clone was recorded many times. Its cognate antigen is unknown. Read coverage stops 3 residues before the CDR3 terminus; the germline J gene supplies the remainder. Sequencing used immunoSEQ multiplex PCR; TCRdb keeps in-frame clones, though not all of them. The sample has some 43,000 clones, none seen only once. Points from the study as a whole: Fewer TCRbeta clones were shared among CVID subjects than controls.

This clonotype originated in a person aged 18-69 years in good health. Sample: peripheral blood mononuclear cells. The rearrangement joins TRBV19 to TRBJ2-2; TRBD2 is a possible D gene (5 bases). The CDR3 sequence: CASNPGGGAGELFF. CDR3 DNA, as far as it was read: TGTGCCAGTAATCCAGGAGGAGGCGCCGGGGAG.